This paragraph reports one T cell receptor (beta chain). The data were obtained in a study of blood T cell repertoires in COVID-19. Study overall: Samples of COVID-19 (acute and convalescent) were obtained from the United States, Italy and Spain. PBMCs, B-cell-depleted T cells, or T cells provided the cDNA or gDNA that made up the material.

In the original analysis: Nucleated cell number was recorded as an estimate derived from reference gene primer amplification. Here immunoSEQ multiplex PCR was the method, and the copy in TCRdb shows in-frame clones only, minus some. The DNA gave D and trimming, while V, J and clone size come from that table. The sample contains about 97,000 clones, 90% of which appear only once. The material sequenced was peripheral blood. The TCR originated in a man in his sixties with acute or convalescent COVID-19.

The CDR3 coding sequence is TGTGCCAGCAGTTACTCACTCGCCCAGGTGGGGAGGAGATACACCTTC. Amino acid sequence: CASSYSLAQVGRRYTF. The chain recombines TRBV6-5 with TRBJ1-2; no reliable D call. With 0 bases removed from V and 11 bases from J, the gap between germline ends came to 22 bases. CDR1 and CDR2 from the germline V gene are MNHEY and SVGAGI. The CDR3 runs 16 residues.